One and the same sample provided the 23 T cell receptor beta chains below, sequenced in a study of blood T cell repertoires in COVID-19. Sequencing was performed with immunoSEQ multiplex PCR; in TCRdb, only in-frame clones are kept and a portion is missing. Here the sample spans about 150,000 clones, approximately 83% being singletons. Sample: peripheral blood. The source of these receptors is a woman of 80 years or more with acute or convalescent COVID-19.

The genes are TRBV19 and TRBJ1-4, with TRBD1 as a possible D gene (6 bases). This CDR3 contains 13 residues. In germline, CDR1 is LNHDA, CDR2 SQIVND (reference sequence). The ends were cut back, 2 bases at V and 6 bases at J, with 7 bases in the middle. This CDR3 is CASSIHRDEKLFF. CDR3 coding DNA: TGTGCCAGTAGTATACACAGGGATGAAAAACTGTTTTTT.

This clone appeared a few times. Mismatch with germline at one junction end may stem from a read error. This rearrangement joins TRBV28 to TRBJ1-6; 10 bases align to TRBD1. The CDR3 spans 12 residues. CDR1 is MDHEN, CDR2 SYDVKM, per germline. The CDR3 protein is CASSTTSGTGDF. The CDR3 DNA sequence: TGTGCCAGCAGTACAACCTCCGGGACAGGGGACTTT.

This chain connects TRBV5-1 to TRBJ1-3, with D unresolved. The V and J ends lost 0 bases and 1 base respectively, with 5 bases between them. In germline, CDR1 is SGHRS, CDR2 YFSETQ. The CDR3 has 14 residues. The CDR3, as DNA: TGCGCCAGCAGCTTGGACCTATCTGGAAACACCATATATTTT. This encodes CASSLDLSGNTIYF.

The chain recombines TRBV5-1 with TRBJ1-3; a possible D gene is TRBD1 (5 bases). Germline V lookup: CDR1 SGHRS, CDR2 YFSETQ. CDR3 size: 15 residues. Trimming cost V 3 bases and J 2 bases, with 12 bases left between them. The CDR3 bases are TGCGCCAGCAGCTATGACAGACCTCCTGGAAACACCATATATTTT. Protein: CASSYDRPPGNTIYF.

The V and J genes are TRBV7-2 and TRBJ2-1; 11 nucleotides line up with TRBD2. Unmatched junction bases numbered 7, after V lost 5 bases and J lost 4 bases. The CDR3 extends over 16 amino acids. Germline CDR1 is SGHTA and CDR2 is FQGNSA. DNA for the CDR3: TGTGCCAGCAGCCCCAAGAGACTAGCGGGGTACAATGAGCAGTTCTTC. This codes for CASSPKRLAGYNEQFF.

The V call is TRBV18, the J call TRBJ1-4; maybe TRBD1 (6 bases). V was pared by 4 bases and J by 4 bases, with 13 bases between. Germline lookup yields CDR1 KGHSH and CDR2 LQKENI. This CDR3 contains 15 residues. The CDR3: CASSLDRSLNEKLFF. For the CDR3, the DNA is TGTGCCAGCTCACTCGACAGGTCCCTTAATGAAAAACTGTTTTTT.

The chain employs TRBV7-2 and TRBJ2-7, with D perhaps matching TRBD1 (5 bases). The CDR3 contains 16 residues. Trimming shortened V by 3 bases and J by 0 bases, and 15 bases separated the two germline ends. In germline, CDR1 is SGHTA, CDR2 FQGNSA. CDR3 region: CASSFSVGEGSYEQYF. CDR3 sequence (DNA): TGTGCCAGCAGCTTCAGTGTAGGGGAAGGCTCCTACGAGCAGTACTTC.

The rearrangement uses TRBV9 and TRBJ2-7; TRBD1 aligns across 9 bases. The V gene's germline CDR1 is SGDLS and CDR2 YYNGEE. J lost 8 bases, V lost 4 bases, and 7 bases had no gene match. CDR3 length: 13 amino acids. The CDR3 nucleotides are TGTGCCAGCAGCCGCCGGGACAGGGACCAGCAGTACTTC. Translating gives CASSRRDRDQQYF.

The gene calls are TRBV5-1 and TRBJ1-1; D ambiguous. CDR1 and CDR2 from the germline V gene are SGHRS and YFSETQ. Deletions cut 1 base from V and 3 bases from J, with 7 bases between. The CDR3 covers 13 residues. The CDR3 spells CASSLNSDTEAFF. CDR3 coding DNA: TGCGCCAGCAGCTTGAACTCCGACACTGAAGCTTTCTTT. The complete variable domain, with remaining parts taken from reference TRBV5-1 and TRBJ1-1, reads KAGVTQTPRYLIKTRGQQVTLSCSPISGHRSVSWYQQTPGQGLQFLFEYFSETQRNKGNFPGRFSGRQFSNSRSEMNVSTLELGDSALYLCASSLNSDTEAFFGQGTRLTVV.

The gene calls are TRBV6-5 and TRBJ1-1, with D possibly being TRBD1 (5 bases). This CDR3 region has 15 residues. Germline V CDR1 and CDR2: MNHEY, SVGAGI. Between the trimmed V and J ends, which lost 6 bases and 2 bases, there was a span of 16 bases. As DNA, the CDR3 is TGTGCCAGCAGGAGGGAGGGACTGCTCAACACTGAAGCTTTCTTT. Residues: CASRREGLLNTEAFF.

V usage is TRBV24-1 and J usage is TRBJ1-3, with D maybe TRBD1 (5 bases). CDR3 size: 21 residues. Germline V gene lookup returns CDR1 KGHDR and CDR2 SFDVKD. V gave up 1 base and J gave up 2 bases, with 26 bases separating them. CDR3 loop: CATSDFRTRTHADKAGNTIYF. As DNA, the CDR3 is TGTGCCACCAGTGATTTTAGGACAAGGACGCACGCCGATAAGGCTGGAAACACCATATATTTT.

The chain is built from TRBV30 and TRBJ1-2; a possible D gene is TRBD1 (5 bases). V was clipped by 3 bases and J by 7 bases, with 18 bases between them. From germline, CDR1 is GTSNPN and CDR2 SVGIG (reference sequence). The CDR3 spans 14 residues. The CDR3 coding sequence is TGTGCCTGGAGAGCCGTCGGGGGGATGGGTGGCTACACCTTC. Protein: CAWRAVGGMGGYTF.

This chain links TRBV10-3 with TRBJ2-7, with 7 nucleotides matching TRBD2. The CDR3 loop spans 16 amino acids. V gave up 3 bases and J gave up 2 bases; unmatched junction bases: 10. The germline V gene has CDR1 ENHRY and CDR2 SYGVKD. The chain's CDR3 is CAISEGFGLGTYEQYF. The CDR3 nucleotides read TGTGCCATCAGTGAAGGGTTTGGACTAGGGACCTACGAGCAGTACTTC.

A word on this clone: Within the sample, other DNA sequences also encode this same CDR3. J is TRBJ2-7 and V is TRBV5-6; D may be TRBD1 (5 bases). CDR1 is SGHDT, CDR2 YYEEEE, per germline. This CDR3 has 14 amino acids. V lost 3 bases, J lost 2 bases, and 12 bases lay in between. The CDR3 reads CASSWGQGTYEQYF. The CDR3 DNA follows: TGTGCCAGCAGCTGGGGTCAGGGAACCTACGAGCAGTACTTC.

The J gene is TRBJ2-3, the V gene TRBV7-3; maybe TRBD2 (6 bases). Per germline, CDR1 SGHTA and CDR2 FQGTGA. This CDR3 region has 13 residues. For the CDR3, the DNA is TGTGCTACTAGCCCTGGACGGGAGGATACGCAGTATTTT. Translated, it gives CATSPGREDTQYF. Drawing the rest from reference TRBV7-3 and TRBJ2-3, the complete variable domain is GAGVSQTPSNKVTEKGKYVELRCDPISGHTALYWYRQSLGQGPEFLIYFQGTGAADDSGLPNDRFFAVRPEGSVSTLKIQRTERGDSAVYLCATSPGREDTQYFGPGTRLTVL.

The rearrangement links TRBV19 to TRBJ2-3; the D gene is possibly TRBD2 (6 bases). The CDR3 consists of 15 residues. V shed 5 bases and J shed 2 bases, with 14 bases lying between them. In germline, CDR1 is LNHDA, CDR2 SQIVND (reference sequence). CDR3 region: CASSDGRGYTDTQYF. The CDR3 nucleotides read TGTGCCAGTAGTGACGGACGGGGGTACACAGATACGCAGTATTTT.

J is TRBJ2-5 and V is TRBV28; 10 nucleotides line up with TRBD2. V trimming: 6 bases; J trimming: 5 bases; junction bases outside the gene matches: 9. CDR3 size: 15 residues. Germline CDR1 reads MDHEN; CDR2 reads SYDVKM. The CDR3 nucleotides read TGTGCCAGCAGCCGAAATAGCGGGGGGTCGGAGACCCAGTACTTC. This gives the protein CASSRNSGGSETQYF. The full variable domain, rest sourced from reference TRBV28 and TRBJ2-5, is DVKVTQSSRYLVKRTGEKVFLECVQDMDHENMFWYRQDPGLGLRLIYFSYDVKMKEKGDIPEGYSVSREKKERFSLILESASTNQTSMYLCASSRNSGGSETQYFGPGTRLLVL.

V and J are TRBV6-6 and TRBJ2-7, with TRBD1 matching 7 bases. The CDR3 is made up of 14 amino acids. V gave up 5 bases and J gave up 2 bases; unmatched junction bases: 6. Germline CDR1 reads MNHNY; CDR2 reads SVGAGI (reference sequence). The CDR3, as DNA: TGTGCCAGCAGTCGACAGGGTGAACCCTACGAGCAGTACTTC. It encodes CASSRQGEPYEQYF.

J is TRBJ2-5 and V is TRBV6-5; the D gene is possibly TRBD2 (6 bases). Trimming took 5 bases from V and 5 from J, leaving 15 bases between them. Germline V gene sequence: CDR1 MNHEY, CDR2 SVGAGI. The CDR3 loop spans 14 amino acids. The CDR3 DNA sequence: TGTGCCAGCAGTCCCGGAGGGGTGCGGGAGACCCAGTACTTC. It encodes CASSPGGVRETQYF.

Concerning this clone: The same CDR3 arises from other DNA sequences in this sample as well. V is TRBV3-1 (or the pseudogene TRBV3-2) and J is TRBJ1-2, with D maybe TRBD1 (5 bases). Germline assignment: CDR1 LGHDT and CDR2 YNNKEL (reference sequence). Trimming shortened V by 0 bases and J by 4 bases, and 9 bases separated the two germline ends. This CDR3 region has 14 residues. In nucleotides, the CDR3 is TGTGCCAGCAGCCAAGATAGGGGCAGCTATGGCTACACCTTC. It translates to CASSQDRGSYGYTF.

The V call is TRBV28, the J call TRBJ2-2, with D tentatively TRBD2 (6 bases). Germline V CDR1 and CDR2: MDHEN, SYDVKM. Trimming left V 6 bases short and J 1 base short, with 15 bases between. The CDR3 is 16 amino acids. The CDR3 protein is CASSPEIAENTGELFF. In DNA form, the CDR3 reads TGTGCCAGCAGCCCCGAAATAGCGGAGAACACCGGGGAGCTGTTTTTT.

In its sample, this clone was seen a few times. The V call is TRBV5-4, the J call TRBJ2-7; 9 bases are a match to TRBD1. V was clipped by 5 bases and J by 6 bases; unmatched bases: 3. CDR3 length: 12 residues. Germline CDR1 and CDR2: SGHNT and YYREEE (reference sequence). This chain's CDR3 is CASSLDRGEQYF. Here the CDR3 DNA reads TGTGCCAGCAGTCTGGACAGGGGCGAGCAGTACTTC.

The chain recombines TRBV5-8 with TRBJ1-6; 8 nucleotides line up with TRBD1. This CDR3 contains 16 residues. V lost 4 bases, J lost 7 bases, and 10 bases stayed unmatched. Germline assignment: CDR1 SGHTS and CDR2 YDEGEE. This chain's CDR3 is CASSLGQDPINSPLHF. CDR3 bases: TGTGCCAGCAGCCTGGGACAGGATCCTATCAATTCACCCCTCCACTTT. The full variable domain, rest sourced from reference TRBV5-8 and TRBJ1-6, is EAGVTQSPTHLIKTRGQQATLRCSPISGHTSVYWYQQALGLGLQFLLWYDEGEERNRGNFPPRFSGRQFPNYSSELNVNALELEDSALYLCASSLGQDPINSPLHFGNGTRLTVT.